This is a list of T cell receptor beta chains from one sample in a study of PD-1 blockade in classical Hodgkin lymphoma. The repertoire was sequenced with immunoSEQ multiplex PCR; TCRdb's copy has only in-frame clones and lacks some. The data contain 45,000 or so clones, about nine tenths of them seen just once; the ten biggest clones take up about a tenth. Sequenced material: peripheral blood mononuclear cells (PBMCs), taken at baseline. Receptor source: a human donor with classical Hodgkin lymphoma. CDR3s include the opening cysteine and the closing phenylalanine or tryptophan. The D gene is left open where the match is weak. Clone size is stated in some rows and not others, as once, few, many or a class when expanded.

>TRBV4-2|few|TRBD1|TRBJ1-5
TGTGCCAGCAGCCAAGATCCACAGGGGGATCAGCCCCAGCATTTT
CASSQDPQGDQPQHF
>TRBV19|medium-sized|.|TRBJ1-6
TGTGCCAGTAGTGGGGGGGCAGATAATTCACCCCTCCACTTT
CASSGGADNSPLHF
>TRBV2|.|.|TRBJ2-1
TGTGCCAGCAGCAGCTTGTCCTACAATGAGCAGTTCTTC
CASSSLSYNEQFF
>TRBV9|.|TRBD1|TRBJ1-2
TGTGCCAGCAGCGCCGAGACAGGGAAGACGCCTTATGGCTACACCTTC
CASSAETGKTPYGYTF
>TRBV15|.|.|TRBJ2-1
TGTGCCACCAGCCCTAGAACAGGGTACAATGAGCAGTTCTTC
CATSPRTGYNEQFF
>TRBV6-1|.|.|TRBJ2-3
TGTGCCAGCACCGAACAGGGGACTAGGGTGGATACGCAGTATTTT
CASTEQGTRVDTQYF
>TRBV7-2|.|TRBD1|TRBJ2-7
TGTGCCAGCAGCTACCGGACAGGGGGCTACGAGCAGTACTTC
CASSYRTGGYEQYF
>TRBV6-6|.|.|TRBJ2-7
TGTGCCAGCAGTTACTCGTCGCAGGGAAGTTCCTTC
CASSYSSQGSSF
>TRBV15|.|TRBD2|TRBJ2-5
TGTGCCACCAGCCGAGGGGGACTAGCGGGAGAAGAGACCCAGTACTTC
CATSRGGLAGEETQYF
>TRBV19|.|.|TRBJ2-7
TGTGCCAGTAGTATAGGTTATAGGGGTTACGAGCAGTACTTC
CASSIGYRGYEQYF
>TRBV9|.|.|TRBJ2-4
TGTGCCAGCAGCGTGGCCGCCGGGAGTGGAAACATTCAGTACTTC
CASSVAAGSGNIQYF
>TRBV13|.|TRBD2|TRBJ2-7
TGTGCCAGCAGCTTAGAGGCGGGGGGGAACTACTACGAGCAGTACTTC
CASSLEAGGNYYEQYF
>TRBV6-4|.|TRBD1|TRBJ1-2
TGTGCCAGCAGTCAGGACAGGGGGTATGGCTACACCTTC
CASSQDRGYGYTF
>TRBV19|.|TRBD1|TRBJ2-7
TGTGCCAGCAGACAGGGTTACGAGCAGTACTTC
CASRQGYEQYF
>TRBV7-9|.|.|TRBJ2-4
TGTGCCAGCAGTTTAAGTCGGGGTAGGGACACCGCCAAAAACATTCAGTACTTC
CASSLSRGRDTAKNIQYF
>TRBV5-1|.|.|TRBJ2-7
TGCGCCAGCAGCCTAGGCGGGTACGAGCAGTACTTC
CASSLGGYEQYF
>TRBV6-5|.|.|TRBJ1-1
TGTGCCAGCAGTTACAGTACAGGCGCCACTGAAGCTTTCTTT
CASSYSTGATEAFF
>TRBV5-1|.|TRBD2|TRBJ2-3
TGCGCCAGCAGCTTGGTTGGTAGCGGGGGCCCCAACACAGATACGCAGTATTTT
CASSLVGSGGPNTDTQYF
>TRBV7-2|.|.|TRBJ2-7
TGTGCCAGCAGCCGTAGCTCCTACGAGCAGTACTTC
CASSRSSYEQYF
>TRBV10-3|.|.|TRBJ1-2
TGTGCCATCAGTGAGTCGGGAGGGTTGCATGGCTACACCTTC
CAISESGGLHGYTF
>TRBV28|.|TRBD1|TRBJ1-1
TGTGCCAGCAGTTTATCCGGGACAGGGGACACTGAAGCTTTCTTT
CASSLSGTGDTEAFF
>TRBV7-9|once|.|TRBJ2-3
TGTGCCAGCAGCCCTTACACAGATACGCAGTATTTT
CASSPYTDTQYF
>TRBV7-9|.|TRBD1|TRBJ1-3
TGTGCCAGCAGCCAAGGACAGGGGAAAGCCCTCTTT
CASSQGQGKALF
>TRBV6-6|.|TRBD1|TRBJ2-2
TGTGCCAGCAGAGACACAGGGGGCATGAACACCGGGGAGCTGTTTTTT
CASRDTGGMNTGELFF
>TRBV9|.|TRBD2|TRBJ2-7
TGTGCCAGCAGCGTGGCTAGCGGGGGGAGCTCCTACGAGCAGTACTTC
CASSVASGGSSYEQYF
>TRBV28|.|TRBD1|TRBJ1-5
TGTGCCAGCAGGGCCCCGGGACAGGGCTCCTATAGCAATCAGCCCCAGCATTTT
CASRAPGQGSYSNQPQHF
>TRBV4-1|.|.|TRBJ2-7
TGCGCCAGCAGCCGCGACTTGTTGTGGGGCTACGAGCAGTACTTC
CASSRDLLWGYEQYF
>TRBV5-1|once|.|TRBJ1-5
TGCGCCAGCAGCTTGGACAGTTTGAGACAGCCCCAGCATTTT
CASSLDSLRQPQHF
>TRBV29-1|.|.|TRBJ1-1
TGCAGCGTTGGAGGGGGACCTGAAGCTTTCTTT
CSVGGGPEAFF
>TRBV7-3|.|.|TRBJ2-3
TGTGCCAGCAGCACAACCGGGGTCGGAGCGGATACGCAGTATTTT
CASSTTGVGADTQYF
>TRBV27|.|TRBD1|TRBJ1-6
TGTGCCAGCCAGGGGGCAGGTTCACCCCTCCACTTT
CASQGAGSPLHF
>TRBV6-4|.|TRBD1|TRBJ1-6
TGTGCCAGCAACAGACCCGGGACAGGGTTTAATTCACCCCTCCACTTT
CASNRPGTGFNSPLHF
>TRBV5-4|.|TRBD2|TRBJ2-1
TGTGCCAGCAGCGGGGTAGTAGCGGGAGGGTCGCGCGATGAGCAGTTCTTC
CASSGVVAGGSRDEQFF
>TRBV6-1|.|.|TRBJ2-7
TGTGCCAGCAGGGTGTCCTACTACGAGCAGTACTTC
CASRVSYYEQYF
>TRBV20-1|.|.|TRBJ2-7
TGCAGTGCTAGCCCCCTGGAAGCCCCCTTC
CSASPLEAPF
>TRBV6-1|.|.|TRBJ2-5
TGTGCCAGCAGTGAATTGCGGTATCGGGAGACCCAGTACTTC
CASSELRYRETQYF
>TRBV7-9|.|TRBD2|TRBJ2-3
TGTGCCAGCAGCTTAGCGTTTCCCCTAGCGGAGGGCACAGATACGCAGTATTTT
CASSLAFPLAEGTDTQYF
>TRBV28|once|TRBD1|TRBJ2-7
TGTGCCAGCAAGGTGACAGGGTTCTCCTACGAGCAGTACTTC
CASKVTGFSYEQYF
>TRBV9|.|.|TRBJ2-3
TGTGCCAGCAGCCCGCTCCCTGGACGGGACGGGACAGATACGCAGTATTTT
CASSPLPGRDGTDTQYF
>TRBV27|.|TRBD1|TRBJ2-1
TGTGCCAGCAGTTCAAGGGGGCGAAGCTCCTACAATGAGCAGTTCTTC
CASSSRGRSSYNEQFF
>TRBV5-4|.|.|TRBJ1-1
TGTGCCAGCAGCTTGGGAATTGGGGGCACTGAAGCTTTCTTT
CASSLGIGGTEAFF
>TRBV19|.|TRBD1|TRBJ2-7
TGTGCCAGTAAGGCCGACAGGGCCGACTACGAGCAGTACTTC
CASKADRADYEQYF
>TRBV6-5|once|.|TRBJ2-2
TGTGCCAGCCGATATAACACCGGGGAGCTGTTTTTT
CASRYNTGELFF
>TRBV2|few|.|TRBJ1-1
TGTGCCAGCACCCGAAACTGGGACACTGAAGCTTTCTTT
CASTRNWDTEAFF
>TRBV19|.|.|TRBJ2-3
TGTGCCAGTATATTCGGGGGAGCCAGGGATACGCAGTATTTT
CASIFGGARDTQYF
>TRBV7-9|.|.|TRBJ2-1
TGTGCCAGCTTTCCAGCGGAGGTTGATGAGCAGTTCTTC
CASFPAEVDEQFF
>TRBV2|.|.|TRBJ2-1
TGTGCCAGCAGGGAAATTGAGCAGTTCTTC
CASREIEQFF
>TRBV13|.|TRBD2|TRBJ2-7
TGTGCCAGCAGCTGGACTAGCGGGAGCTACGAGCAGTACTTC
CASSWTSGSYEQYF
>TRBV11-2|.|.|TRBJ2-7
TGTGCCAGCAGCTTCCCCGGGATCCTGAGCTCCTACGAGCAGTACTTC
CASSFPGILSSYEQYF
>TRBV9|.|.|TRBJ1-6
TGTGCCAGCAGCCCCGATATGGGCACCTATAATTCACCCCTCCACTTT
CASSPDMGTYNSPLHF